The clone carrying this T cell receptor beta chain was recorded many times. It was RNA transcripts that yielded the amplified TCR beta CDR3 regions. The HTBI primer set drove a first-round RT-PCR of the TCR CDR3. One entry per CDR3 protein results from TCRdb running MiXCR on the multiplex PCR reads. The table has about 720,000 distinct CDR3 sequences, 18% seen once; the top ten hold about a sixth. This entry comes from a study of T cells in Graves' hyperthyroidism and ophthalmopathy. Sequencing used blood. The source of this sequence is a woman between 50 and 59 years old with Graves' hyperthyroidism that later progressed to Graves' ophthalmopathy.

The DNA for the CDR3 is TGTGCCAGCCCTGGGGACTGGGGCACTGAAGCTTTCTTT. Its translation: CASPGDWGTEAFF. V and J are TRBV6-1 and TRBJ1-1, with D possibly TRBD1 on 5 matching bases. Trimming removed 8 bases from V and 4 bases from J, with 14 bases in between. Per the germline V gene, CDR1 is MNHNS and CDR2 is SASEGT. This CDR3 is built from 13 residues.